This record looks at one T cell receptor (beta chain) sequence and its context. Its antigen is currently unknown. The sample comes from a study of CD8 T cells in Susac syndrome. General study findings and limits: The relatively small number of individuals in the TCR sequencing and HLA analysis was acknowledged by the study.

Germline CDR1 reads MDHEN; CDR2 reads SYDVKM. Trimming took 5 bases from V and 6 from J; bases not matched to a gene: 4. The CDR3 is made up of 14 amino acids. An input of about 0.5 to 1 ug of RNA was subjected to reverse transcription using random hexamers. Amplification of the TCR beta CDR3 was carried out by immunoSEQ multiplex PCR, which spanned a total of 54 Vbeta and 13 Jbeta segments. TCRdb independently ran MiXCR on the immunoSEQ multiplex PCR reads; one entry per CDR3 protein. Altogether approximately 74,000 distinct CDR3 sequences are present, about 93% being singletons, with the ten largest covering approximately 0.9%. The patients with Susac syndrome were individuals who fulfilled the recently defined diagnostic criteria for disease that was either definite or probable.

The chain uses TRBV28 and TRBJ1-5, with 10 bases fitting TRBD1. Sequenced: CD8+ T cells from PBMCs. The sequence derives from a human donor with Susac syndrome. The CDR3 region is CASSTTGGFQPQHF. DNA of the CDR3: TGTGCCAGCAGTACGACAGGGGGCTTTCAGCCCCAGCATTTT.